The 20 T cell receptor beta chains below all came from one sample that was sequenced in a study of blood T cells in healthy people across ages. Combining a sample-barcoded 5' primer with a J-beta primer mix, a second PCR ran for roughly 6 to 12 cycles. TCRdb re-derived calls from the 5' RACE reads in MiXCR, one entry per CDR3 protein. The sample has approximately 780,000 distinct CDR3 sequences, about a quarter seen once; the top ten hold under 3%. Separately, the same data were catalogued under a study of T cells of mothers and their children.

Input material: blood. The receptors shown here come from a boy between 10 and 17 years old in good health.

This chain links TRBV27 with TRBJ2-5; D is possibly TRBD2 (6 bases). The end of the DNA aligns better with TRBJ2-7, so the J call may be wrong. Germline V gene data show CDR1 as MNHEY and CDR2 as SMNVEV (reference sequence). The CDR3 runs to 14 residues. CDR3 protein: CASSMGRTNYEQYF. The CDR3 DNA sequence: TGTGCCAGCTCGATGGGGCGGACTAACTACGAGCAGTACTTC.

The rearrangement uses TRBV12-3 or TRBV12-4 and TRBJ2-7; 8 nucleotides align to TRBD1. The CDR3 extends over 15 amino acids. V was pared by 1 base and J by 5 bases, with 7 bases of the junction left unmatched. The CDR3 loop reads CASSLEGTGSDEQYF. The DNA of the CDR3 is TGTGCCAGCAGTTTAGAAGGGACAGGTAGCGACGAGCAGTACTTC.

The CDR3: CASVPGGGYEQYF. In DNA, the CDR3 is TGTGCTAGTGTCCCAGGCGGGGGGTACGAGCAGTACTTC. The V and J genes are TRBV12-5 and TRBJ2-7, with TRBD2 identical over 8 bases. CDR3 length: 13 amino acids. The J segment lost 4 bases and the V segment lost 7 bases, leaving 6 bases of the junction unmatched. Germline V gene data show CDR1 as LGHNT and CDR2 as FRNRAP.

This sequence joins TRBV18 and TRBJ2-5; no clear D. Per the germline V gene, CDR1 is KGHSH and CDR2 is LQKENI. This CDR3 has 13 amino acids. Trimming cost V 4 bases and J 0 bases, with 6 bases left between them. As DNA, the CDR3 is TGTGCCAGCTCACGATATGACCAAGAGACCCAGTACTTC. It yields the protein CASSRYDQETQYF.

In its sample, this clonotype was seen a few times. V is TRBV30 and J is TRBJ2-1, with D unclear. The V end lost 0 bases, the J end lost 10 bases, and 10 bases lay between the germline ends. The CDR3 has 12 amino acids. Germline loops: CDR1 GTSNPN, CDR2 SVGIG (reference sequence). The CDR3 loop reads CAWSVVVQEQFF. CDR3 DNA sequence: TGTGCCTGGAGTGTAGTAGTCCAGGAGCAGTTCTTC.

The chain is built from TRBV6-6 and TRBJ1-5; maybe TRBD1 (6 bases). The CDR3 has 15 residues. Trimming stripped 4 bases from V and 1 base from J, with 11 bases between. Germline V CDR1 and CDR2: MNHNY, SVGAGI (reference sequence). The CDR3 protein is CASSSLQGSNQPQHF. CDR3 sequence (DNA): TGTGCCAGCAGTTCCCTACAGGGAAGCAATCAGCCCCAGCATTTT.

V and J are TRBV12-3 or TRBV12-4 and TRBJ2-3, with D perhaps assigned TRBD1 or TRBD2 (6 bases each). V lost 3 bases and J 2 bases, leaving 15 bases between the germline ends. This CDR3 region has 16 residues. The CDR3 DNA sequence: TGTGCCAGCAGTTTCCGGTCGGGGGCCAACACAGATACGCAGTATTTT. Protein sequence: CASSFRSGANTDTQYF.

The chain is built from TRBV25-1 and TRBJ2-3, with 7 nucleotides matching TRBD2. CDR3 size: 16 residues. CDR1 and CDR2 from the germline V gene are MGHDK and SYGVNS. V lost 5 bases, J lost 1 base, and 9 bases stayed unmatched. CDR3 sequence (DNA): TGTGCCAGCAGTTGGGGGGAGGGTACGGGCACAGATACGCAGTATTTT. Amino acid sequence: CASSWGEGTGTDTQYF.

This clonotype appeared a few times. Its ends do not fully match the called genes, so a read error is possible. The gene calls are TRBV28 and TRBJ1-2; TRBD1 aligns across 7 bases. The V gene's germline CDR1 is MDHEN and CDR2 SYDVKM. CDR3 length: 15 amino acids. CDR3 DNA: TGTGCCGGCAGTTTATGGACAGGAGCTAACTATGGCTACACCTTC. It is translated as CAGSLWTGANYGYTF.

This clonotype has more than one count but fewer than ten. The V call is TRBV28, the J call TRBJ2-5; D possibly uses TRBD1 or TRBD2 (5 bases each). Germline CDR1 is MDHEN and CDR2 is SYDVKM. Trimming pared 5 bases from V and 3 bases from J, leaving 16 bases between. This CDR3 spans 15 amino acids. CDR3 region: CASSPLRGAEETQYF. CDR3 coding DNA: TGTGCCAGCAGTCCCCTCCGAGGGGCCGAAGAGACCCAGTACTTC.

The chain links TRBV7-8 to TRBJ2-1, with D possibly being TRBD2 (6 bases). The CDR3 runs 17 residues. Germline CDR1 and CDR2: SGHVS and FQNEAQ. The V and J ends lost 3 bases and 0 bases respectively, with 15 bases between them. The CDR3 here is CASSLWEAPSSYNEQFF. The CDR3 nucleotides are TGTGCCAGCAGCTTGTGGGAGGCGCCTAGCTCCTACAATGAGCAGTTCTTC. Full variable domain (outside the CDR3, taken from reference TRBV7-8 and TRBJ2-1): GAGVSQSPRYKVAKRGQDVALRCDPISGHVSLFWYQQALGQGPEFLTYFQNEAQLDKSGLPSDRFFAERPEGSVSTLKIQRTQQEDSAVYLCASSLWEAPSSYNEQFFGPGTRLTVL.

This clonotype occurred a few times. This rearrangement joins TRBV12-3 or TRBV12-4 to TRBJ2-1; D might be TRBD2 (6 bases). This CDR3 is 14 amino acids long. The V end was cut by 6 bases, the J end by 12 bases, with 21 bases between. The CDR3 loop reads CASRKTGVNDRQFF. DNA of the CDR3: TGTGCCAGCAGAAAGACGGGGGTTAATGATAGGCAGTTCTTC.

In this sample, this clonotype turned up a few times. The V gene is TRBV6-1, the J gene TRBJ2-4, with D uncertain. This CDR3 has 16 amino acids. CDR1 is MNHNS, CDR2 SASEGT, per germline. Trimming removed 4 bases at V and 0 bases at J, with 13 bases between. DNA of the CDR3: TGTGCCAGCAGTGCAGGACCCCGGTTAGCCAAAAACATTCAGTACTTC. This translates into CASSAGPRLAKNIQYF.

The rearrangement uses TRBV20-1 and TRBJ1-5, with D possibly TRBD1 on 6 matching bases. CDR3 length: 15 amino acids. In germline, CDR1 is DFQATT, CDR2 SNEGSKA (reference sequence). The V and J ends lost 1 base and 5 bases respectively, with 15 bases between them. CDR3 sequence (DNA): TGCAGTGCTAGAGCGGGGCAGGGGACCTATCAGCCCCAGCATTTT. This gives the protein CSARAGQGTYQPQHF.

The V call is TRBV9, the J call TRBJ2-5, with 10 bases identical to TRBD2. Unmatched junction bases numbered 4, after V lost 0 bases and J lost 5 bases. The CDR3 covers 15 residues. Germline V gene lookup returns CDR1 SGDLS and CDR2 YYNGEE. The CDR3 DNA follows: TGTGCCAGCAGCGTAGGTAGCGGGGGGCGGGAGACCCAGTACTTC. This gives the protein CASSVGSGGRETQYF.

The genes are TRBV7-2 and TRBJ2-3; D gene uncertain. This CDR3 is 13 amino acids long. V was cut by 4 bases and J by 4 bases, with 9 bases left in between. CDR1 is SGHTA, CDR2 FQGNSA, per germline. In DNA, the CDR3 is TGTGCCAGCAGCTCCTTTGGGTCAGATACGCAGTATTTT. It is translated as CASSSFGSDTQYF.

This clonotype was counted a few times. This chain uses TRBV19 with TRBJ2-7; TRBD2 aligns across 7 bases. The V segment lost 1 base and the J segment 3 bases; nucleotides outside the gene matches: 3. The germline CDR1 and CDR2 sequences are LNHDA and SQIVND (reference sequence). This CDR3 is built from 14 residues. The CDR3 nucleotides are TGTGCCAGTAGTATAGGCGGGGGTATCTACGAGCAGTACTTC. Protein product: CASSIGGGIYEQYF.

The V and J genes are TRBV7-9 and TRBJ1-4; D not resolved. CDR3 length equals 13 residues. In germline, CDR1 is SEHNR, CDR2 FQNEAQ (reference sequence). Trimming shortened V by 2 bases and J by 8 bases, and 9 bases separated the two germline ends. The CDR3 nucleotides read TGTGCCAGCAGCTTAATGACGGTGGAAAAACTGTTTTTT. Protein sequence: CASSLMTVEKLFF.

The chain is built from TRBV20-1 and TRBJ2-5; D might be TRBD1 or TRBD2, each matching 5 bases. Trimming removed 8 bases at V and 1 base at J, with 17 bases between. This CDR3 has 14 residues. Germline assignment: CDR1 DFQATT and CDR2 SNEGSKA (reference sequence). The DNA for the CDR3 is TGCAGTATTTTAAGGGACGGAAGCCAAGAGACCCAGTACTTC. As protein: CSILRDGSQETQYF.

This clonotype was seen a handful of times. J is TRBJ2-3 and V is TRBV7-9, with 11 bases lining up with TRBD2. The CDR3 is 15 residues long. Trimming at V came to 6 bases and at J to 4 bases, leaving 6 bases not matched to a gene. CDR1 is SEHNR, CDR2 FQNEAQ, per germline (reference sequence). This CDR3 is CASSSTGLAADTQYF. CDR3 nucleotides: TGTGCCAGCAGTTCTACGGGACTAGCGGCAGATACGCAGTATTTT.